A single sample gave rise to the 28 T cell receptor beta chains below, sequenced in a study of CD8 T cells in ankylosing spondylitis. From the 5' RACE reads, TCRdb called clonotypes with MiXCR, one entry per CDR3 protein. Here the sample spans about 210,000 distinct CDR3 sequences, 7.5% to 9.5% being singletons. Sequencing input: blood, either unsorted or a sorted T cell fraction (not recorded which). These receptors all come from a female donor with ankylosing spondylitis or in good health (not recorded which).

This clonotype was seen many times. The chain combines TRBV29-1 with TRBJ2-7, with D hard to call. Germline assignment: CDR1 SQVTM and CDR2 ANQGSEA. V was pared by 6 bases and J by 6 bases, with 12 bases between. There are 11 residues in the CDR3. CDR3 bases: TGCAGCGTCCCTGAGAAAGGCGAGCAGTACTTC. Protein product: CSVPEKGEQYF.

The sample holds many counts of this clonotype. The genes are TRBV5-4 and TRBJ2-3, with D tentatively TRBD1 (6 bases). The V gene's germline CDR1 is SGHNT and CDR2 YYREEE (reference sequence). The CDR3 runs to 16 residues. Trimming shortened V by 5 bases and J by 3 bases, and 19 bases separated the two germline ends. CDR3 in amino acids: CASSPGTSLRTDTQYF. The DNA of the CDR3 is TGTGCCAGCAGTCCCGGGACAAGCCTTCGGACAGATACGCAGTATTTT.

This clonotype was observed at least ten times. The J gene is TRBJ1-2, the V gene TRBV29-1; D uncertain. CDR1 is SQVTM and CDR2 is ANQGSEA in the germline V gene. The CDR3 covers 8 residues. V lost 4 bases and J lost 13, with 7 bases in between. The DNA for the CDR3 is TGCAGCGTTGGGGTGTCCACCTTC. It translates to CSVGVSTF.

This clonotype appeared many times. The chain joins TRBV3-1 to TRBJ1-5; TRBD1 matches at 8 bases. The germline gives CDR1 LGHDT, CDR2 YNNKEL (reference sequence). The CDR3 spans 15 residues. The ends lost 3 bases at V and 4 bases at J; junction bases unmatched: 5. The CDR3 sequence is CASSHGQGLNQPQHF. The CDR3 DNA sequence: TGTGCCAGCAGCCACGGACAGGGCCTTAATCAGCCCCAGCATTTT.

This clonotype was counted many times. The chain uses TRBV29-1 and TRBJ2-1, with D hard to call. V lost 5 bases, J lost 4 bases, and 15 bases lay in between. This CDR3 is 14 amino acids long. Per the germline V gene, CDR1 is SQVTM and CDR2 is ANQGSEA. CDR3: CSVTTATVYNEQFF. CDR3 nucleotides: TGCAGCGTTACGACTGCCACTGTTTACAATGAGCAGTTCTTC.

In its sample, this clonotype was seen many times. The CDR3 region is CASSPRTSGRWETQYF. CDR3 coding DNA: TGTGCCAGCAGCCCGAGGACTAGCGGGCGATGGGAGACCCAGTACTTC. J is TRBJ2-5 and V is TRBV5-6; 11 positions match TRBD2. Germline lookup yields CDR1 SGHDT and CDR2 YYEEEE. Trimming removed 4 bases from V and 5 bases from J; junction bases left unmatched: 10. The CDR3 sequence is 16 residues long.

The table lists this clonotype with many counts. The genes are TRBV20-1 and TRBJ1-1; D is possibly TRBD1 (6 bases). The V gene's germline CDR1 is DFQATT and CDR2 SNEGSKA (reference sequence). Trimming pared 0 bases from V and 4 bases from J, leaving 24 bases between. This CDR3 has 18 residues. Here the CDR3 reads CSARDGAPGALLSTEAFF. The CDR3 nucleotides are TGCAGTGCTAGAGATGGAGCCCCGGGGGCCCTTTTGAGCACTGAAGCTTTCTTT.

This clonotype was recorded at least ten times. This chain's CDR3 is CSARDLRMVSNQPQHF. The DNA for the CDR3 is TGCAGTGCTAGAGATTTAAGGATGGTTAGCAATCAGCCCCAGCATTTT. This rearrangement joins TRBV20-1 to TRBJ1-5; no reliable D call. There are 16 residues in the CDR3. V was shortened by 0 bases and J by 0 bases, with 12 bases between the two germline ends. In germline, CDR1 is DFQATT, CDR2 SNEGSKA (reference sequence).

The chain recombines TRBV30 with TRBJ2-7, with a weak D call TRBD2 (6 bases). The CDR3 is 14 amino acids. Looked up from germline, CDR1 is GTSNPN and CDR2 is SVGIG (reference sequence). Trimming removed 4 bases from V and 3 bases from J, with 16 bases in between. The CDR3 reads CAWNPPGLNYEQYF. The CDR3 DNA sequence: TGTGCCTGGAATCCACCGGGACTCAACTACGAGCAGTACTTC.

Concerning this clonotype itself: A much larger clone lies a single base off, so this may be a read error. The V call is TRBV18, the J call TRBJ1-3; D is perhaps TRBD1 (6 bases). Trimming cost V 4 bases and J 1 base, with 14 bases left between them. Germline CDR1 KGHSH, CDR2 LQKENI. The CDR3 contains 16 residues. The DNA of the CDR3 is TGTGCCAGCTCACAACGGACAGTCGCATCTGGAAACACCATATATTTT. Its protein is CASSQRTVASGNTIYF.

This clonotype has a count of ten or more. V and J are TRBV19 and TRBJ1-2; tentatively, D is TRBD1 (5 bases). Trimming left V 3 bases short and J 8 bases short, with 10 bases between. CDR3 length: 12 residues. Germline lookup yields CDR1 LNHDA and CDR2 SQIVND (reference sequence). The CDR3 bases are TGTGCCAGTAGTATGTCAGGGTTCGGCTACACCTTC. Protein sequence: CASSMSGFGYTF.

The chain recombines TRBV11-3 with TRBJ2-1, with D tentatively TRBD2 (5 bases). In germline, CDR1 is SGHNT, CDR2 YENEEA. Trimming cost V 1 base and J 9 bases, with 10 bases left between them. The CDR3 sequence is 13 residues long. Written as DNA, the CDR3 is TGTGCCAGCAGCTTAGTTGTCGCGGGTGAGCAGTTCTTC. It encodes CASSLVVAGEQFF.

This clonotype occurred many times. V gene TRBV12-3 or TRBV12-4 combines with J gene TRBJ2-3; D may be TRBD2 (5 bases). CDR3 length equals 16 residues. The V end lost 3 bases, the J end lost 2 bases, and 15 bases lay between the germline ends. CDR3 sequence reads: CASSLAAPSSTDTQYF. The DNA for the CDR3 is TGTGCCAGCAGTTTGGCTGCCCCTAGCTCCACAGATACGCAGTATTTT.

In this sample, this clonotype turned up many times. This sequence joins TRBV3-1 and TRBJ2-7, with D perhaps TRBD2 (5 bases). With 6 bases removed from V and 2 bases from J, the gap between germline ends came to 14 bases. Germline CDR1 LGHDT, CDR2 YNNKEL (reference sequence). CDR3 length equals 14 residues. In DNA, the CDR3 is TGTGCCAGCAGTTACAACGGGGTTGCCTACGAGCAGTACTTC. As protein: CASSYNGVAYEQYF.

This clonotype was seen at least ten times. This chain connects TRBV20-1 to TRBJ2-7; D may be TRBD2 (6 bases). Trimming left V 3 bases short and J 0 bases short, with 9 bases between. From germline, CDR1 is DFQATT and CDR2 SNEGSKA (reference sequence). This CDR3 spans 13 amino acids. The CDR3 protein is CSARERVSYEQYF. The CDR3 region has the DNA TGCAGTGCTAGGGAGCGGGTCTCCTACGAGCAGTACTTC.

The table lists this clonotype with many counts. The CDR3 is CASSTLQASTDTQYF. The CDR3 DNA follows: TGTGCCAGCAGCACGCTACAGGCATCCACAGATACGCAGTATTTT. The rearrangement links TRBV7-9 to TRBJ2-3; the D gene is possibly TRBD1 (5 bases). This CDR3 comprises 15 residues. Trimming took 5 bases from V and 2 from J, leaving 14 bases between them. Germline V gives CDR1 SEHNR, CDR2 FQNEAQ (reference sequence).

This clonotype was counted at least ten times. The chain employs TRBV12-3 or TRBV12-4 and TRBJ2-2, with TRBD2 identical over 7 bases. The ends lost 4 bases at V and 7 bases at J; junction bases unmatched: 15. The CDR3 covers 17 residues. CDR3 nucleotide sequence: TGTGCCAGCAGTTCCTCACAGGCGGGGGACCCTCGCGGGGAGCTGTTTTTT. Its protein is CASSSSQAGDPRGELFF.

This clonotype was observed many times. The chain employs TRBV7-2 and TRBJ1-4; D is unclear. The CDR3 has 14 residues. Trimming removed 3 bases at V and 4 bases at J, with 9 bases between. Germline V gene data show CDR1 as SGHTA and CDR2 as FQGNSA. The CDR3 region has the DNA TGTGCCAGCAGCTTGAGAAGCCTTAATGAAAAACTGTTTTTT. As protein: CASSLRSLNEKLFF.

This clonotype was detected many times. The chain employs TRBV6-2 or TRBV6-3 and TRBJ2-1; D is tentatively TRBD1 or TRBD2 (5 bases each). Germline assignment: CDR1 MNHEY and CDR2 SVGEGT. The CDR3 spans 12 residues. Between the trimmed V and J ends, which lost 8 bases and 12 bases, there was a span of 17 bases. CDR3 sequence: CASEGPATTQFF. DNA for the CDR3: TGTGCCAGCGAGGGACCTGCTACGACGCAGTTCTTC.

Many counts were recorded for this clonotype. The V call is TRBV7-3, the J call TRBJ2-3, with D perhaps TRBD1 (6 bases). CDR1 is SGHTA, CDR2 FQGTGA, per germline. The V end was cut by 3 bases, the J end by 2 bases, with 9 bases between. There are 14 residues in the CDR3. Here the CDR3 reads CASSFQGSTDTQYF. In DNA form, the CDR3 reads TGTGCCAGCAGCTTCCAGGGGTCCACAGATACGCAGTATTTT.

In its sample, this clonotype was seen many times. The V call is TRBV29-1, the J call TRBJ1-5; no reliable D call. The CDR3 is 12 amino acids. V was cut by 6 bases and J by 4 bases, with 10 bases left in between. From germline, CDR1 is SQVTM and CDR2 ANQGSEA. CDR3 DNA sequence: TGCAGCGTGAGCCTTGGGAATCAGCCCCAGCATTTT. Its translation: CSVSLGNQPQHF.

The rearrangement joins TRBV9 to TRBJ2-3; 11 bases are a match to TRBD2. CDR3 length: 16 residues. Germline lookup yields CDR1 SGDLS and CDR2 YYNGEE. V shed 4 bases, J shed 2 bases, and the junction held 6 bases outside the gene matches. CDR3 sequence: CASSPSGLAATDTQYF. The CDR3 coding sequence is TGTGCCAGCAGCCCCTCGGGACTAGCGGCCACAGATACGCAGTATTTT.

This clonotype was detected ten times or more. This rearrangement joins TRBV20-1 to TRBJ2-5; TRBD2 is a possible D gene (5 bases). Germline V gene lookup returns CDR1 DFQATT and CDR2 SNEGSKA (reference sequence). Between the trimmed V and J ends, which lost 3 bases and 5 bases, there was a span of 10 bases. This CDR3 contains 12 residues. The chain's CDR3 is CSARAGRETQYF. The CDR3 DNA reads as TGCAGTGCTAGGGCGGGCAGGGAGACCCAGTACTTC.

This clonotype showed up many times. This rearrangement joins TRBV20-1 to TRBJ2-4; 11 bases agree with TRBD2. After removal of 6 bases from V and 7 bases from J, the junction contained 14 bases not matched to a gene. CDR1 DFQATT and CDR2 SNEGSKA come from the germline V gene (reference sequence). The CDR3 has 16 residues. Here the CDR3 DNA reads TGCAGTGCCGCCGGGACTAGCGGCACTCCAGGGAACATTCAGTACTTC. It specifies CSAAGTSGTPGNIQYF.

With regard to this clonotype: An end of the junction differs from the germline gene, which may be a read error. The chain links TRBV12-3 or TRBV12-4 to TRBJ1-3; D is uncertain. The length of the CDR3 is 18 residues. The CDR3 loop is CTSSFVWGPTTSGNTIYF. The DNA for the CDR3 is TGTACCAGCAGTTTTGTTTGGGGTCCTACCACCTCTGGAAACACCATATATTTT.

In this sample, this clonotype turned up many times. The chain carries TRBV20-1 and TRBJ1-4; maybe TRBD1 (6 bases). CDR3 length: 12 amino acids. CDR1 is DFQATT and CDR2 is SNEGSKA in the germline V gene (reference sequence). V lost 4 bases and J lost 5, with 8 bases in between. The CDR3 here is CSATGENEKLFF. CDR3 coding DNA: TGCAGTGCTACAGGGGAGAATGAAAAACTGTTTTTT.

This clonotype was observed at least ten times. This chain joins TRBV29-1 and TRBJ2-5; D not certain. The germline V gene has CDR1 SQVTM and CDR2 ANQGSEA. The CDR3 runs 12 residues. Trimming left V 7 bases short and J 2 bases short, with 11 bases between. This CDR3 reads CSALGNQETQYF. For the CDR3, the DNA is TGCAGCGCTTTGGGTAATCAAGAGACCCAGTACTTC.

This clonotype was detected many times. CDR3 sequence (DNA): TGTGCCAGCAGTTCCGGGACTGGCACAGATACGCAGTATTTT. This encodes CASSSGTGTDTQYF. The chain uses TRBV6-5 and TRBJ2-3; a possible D gene is TRBD2 (6 bases). V lost 4 bases to trimming and J lost 1 base, with 9 bases between them. The CDR3 is 14 residues long. Per the germline V gene, CDR1 is MNHEY and CDR2 is SVGAGI.